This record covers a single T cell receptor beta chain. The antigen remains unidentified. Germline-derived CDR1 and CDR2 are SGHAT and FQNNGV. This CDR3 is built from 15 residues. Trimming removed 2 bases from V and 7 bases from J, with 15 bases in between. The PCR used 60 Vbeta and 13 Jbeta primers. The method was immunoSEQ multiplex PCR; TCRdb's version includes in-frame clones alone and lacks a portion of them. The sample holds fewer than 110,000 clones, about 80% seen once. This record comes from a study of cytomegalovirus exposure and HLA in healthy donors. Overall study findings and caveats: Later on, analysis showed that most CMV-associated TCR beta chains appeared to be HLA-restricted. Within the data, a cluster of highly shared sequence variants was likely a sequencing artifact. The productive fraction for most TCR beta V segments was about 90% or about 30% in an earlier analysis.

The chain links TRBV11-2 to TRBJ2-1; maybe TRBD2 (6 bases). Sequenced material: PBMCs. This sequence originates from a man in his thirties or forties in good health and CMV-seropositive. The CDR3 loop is CASSLSLGGFNEQFF. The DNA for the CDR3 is TGTGCCAGCAGCTTATCCCTGGGGGGTTTTAATGAGCAGTTCTTC.